This passage covers 2 T cell receptor beta chains from one sample sequenced in a study of response to subunit inactivated influenza vaccine. Via MiXCR, TCRdb re-called the RT-PCR reads, giving one row per CDR3 protein. Among around 530,000 distinct CDR3 sequences listed, 16% were seen once. This specimen consisted of CD4+ T cells sorted from PBMCs, obtained less than 25 months after vaccination. The receptors shown here come from a man between 45 and 75 years old who received an inactivated influenza vaccine.

The rearrangement uses TRBV7-2 and TRBJ1-4, with D unresolved. In germline, CDR1 is SGHTA, CDR2 FQGNSA. V was clipped by 5 bases and J by 7 bases, with 11 bases between them. The CDR3 is 13 amino acids. The CDR3 loop is CASSPQVVEKLFF. CDR3 coding DNA: TGTGCCAGCAGCCCCCAAGTTGTTGAAAAACTGTTTTTT. The full variable domain, rest sourced from reference TRBV7-2 and TRBJ1-4, is GAGVSQSPSNKVTEKGKDVELRCDPISGHTALYWYRQSLGQGLEFLIYFQGNSAPDKSGLPSDRFSAERTGGSVSTLTIQRTQQEDSAVYLCASSPQVVEKLFFGSGTQLSVL.

The rearrangement links TRBV6-1 to TRBJ1-5; 9 nucleotides line up with TRBD1. Germline V CDR1 and CDR2: MNHNS, SASEGT. V trimming: 6 bases; J trimming: 0 bases; junction bases outside the gene matches: 3. The CDR3 consists of 15 residues. The CDR3 is CASRGQGHSNQPQHF. The CDR3 nucleotides read TGTGCCAGCAGGGGACAGGGACATAGCAATCAGCCCCAGCATTTT.